This T cell receptor beta chain was sequenced for a study of T cell changes during pregnancy in multiple sclerosis. Repertoires were generated with immunoSEQ multiplex PCR, while TCRdb's copy carries only in-frame clones and drops some. The sample carries around 45,000 clones, approximately 90% recorded once. The TCR was taken from a female donor with multiple sclerosis, enrolled in a pregnancy study. The specimen comprised CD8+ T cells from peripheral blood mononuclear cells, sampled in the second trimester of pregnancy.

CDR3 residues: CASSFTGVVNTEAFF. The CDR3 DNA follows: TGTGCCAGCAGTTTTACAGGGGTTGTGAACACTGAAGCTTTCTTT. The chain is built from TRBV28 and TRBJ1-1; TRBD1 aligns across 7 bases. J lost 0 bases, V lost 3 bases, and 4 bases had no gene match. Looked up from germline, CDR1 is MDHEN and CDR2 is SYDVKM. The CDR3 covers 15 residues. The whole variable domain, remainder taken from reference TRBV28 and TRBJ1-1, is DVKVTQSSRYLVKRTGEKVFLECVQDMDHENMFWYRQDPGLGLRLIYFSYDVKMKEKGDIPEGYSVSREKKERFSLILESASTNQTSMYLCASSFTGVVNTEAFFGQGTRLTVV.